This T cell receptor (beta chain) comes out of a study of chemoradiotherapy in HPV16-positive cancers. Study overall: A couple of HPV16-positive patients' cells yielded candidate HPV-specific clones and common motifs. Study observations and caveats: In HPV16-positive patients, HPV-responsive T-cell expansion tracked better recurrence-free survival. Candidate HPV-specific clones and E7-related TCR motifs grew in tumor during treatment.

Some clones are missing from TCRdb's copy, which holds only in-frame ones; the method was immunoSEQ multiplex PCR. The table lists about 20,000 clones, about four fifths of them singletons, with about 4% in the top ten. On this clone: No antigen is known for it.

Repeated repertoire sampling spanned the course of chemoradiotherapy. CDR3 size: 14 residues. The germline V gene has CDR1 SGHRS and CDR2 YFSETQ. After removal of 3 bases from V and 4 bases from J, the junction contained 5 bases not matched to a gene. The chain has TRBV5-1 and TRBJ1-1, with 8 bases matching TRBD1. This TCR derives from a human donor with HPV-associated anogenital cancer. This specimen consisted of blood, obtained from a patient who underwent chemoradiotherapy. CDR3 sequence (DNA): TGCGCCAGCAGCTACCGGGACAGGAGCACTGAAGCTTTCTTT. Translated, it gives CASSYRDRSTEAFF.